This T cell receptor beta chain emerged from a study of CD8 T cells in ankylosing spondylitis. The CDR3 has 15 residues. Looked up from germline, CDR1 is MNHEY and CDR2 is SMNVEV (reference sequence). Trimming took 6 bases from V and 4 from J; bases not matched to a gene: 8. This clonotype was picked up a small number of times. TCRdb independently ran MiXCR on the 5' RACE reads; one entry per CDR3 protein. The sample shows roughly 260,000 distinct CDR3 sequences, around 18% of them seen only once. This TCR was recovered from a male donor with ankylosing spondylitis or in good health (not recorded which). The sequenced sample consisted of blood, either unsorted or a sorted T cell fraction (not recorded which). The rearrangement links TRBV27 to TRBJ1-2; TRBD1 aligns across 10 bases. CDR3 amino acids: CASSPTGTGVYGYTF. In nucleotides, the CDR3 is TGTGCCAGCAGCCCGACCGGGACAGGGGTCTATGGCTACACCTTC.